The 18 T cell receptor beta chains below all came from one sample that was sequenced in a study of breast tumors, draining lymph nodes, adjacent tissues (dated by TCRdb to 2016 to 2018). The method behind the library was multiplex PCR. Instrument used: Illumina HiSeq 2000. The public reads were run again by TCRdb, first through fastp at Q25 and then through MiXCR, and only productive beta chains were kept. Rows merge per CDR3 protein into single entries with the most common DNA and genes. Across this sample there are more than 30,000 distinct CDR3 sequences, with 60% to 70% seen only once. The ten largest clones represent 15% to 20% of the sample. Sequenced input: breast tumor tissue. These receptors all stem from a female donor with breast cancer. Some clones in this sample may be carry-over from other donors' samples.

As regards this clonotype: Germline and junction disagree at one end, which may indicate a read error. This chain links TRBV15 with TRBJ2-3; 7 bases are a match to TRBD2. This CDR3 is built from 14 residues. CDR1 LNHNV and CDR2 YYDKDF come from the germline V gene (reference sequence). DNA for the CDR3: TGTGCCACCGGCGGGGTAGCGGGCACAGATATGCAGTATTTT. Its translation: CATGGVAGTDMQYF.

The V and J genes are TRBV5-1 and TRBJ2-5; D might be TRBD2 (6 bases). The germline V gene has CDR1 SGHRS and CDR2 YFSETQ. Between the trimmed V and J ends, which lost 4 bases and 5 bases, there was a span of 15 bases. This CDR3 is 14 amino acids long. The CDR3 is CASSRYSGSETQYF. DNA for the CDR3: TGCGCCAGCAGCCGCTACTCCGGGAGTGAGACCCAGTACTTC. Complete variable domain (other parts from reference TRBV5-1 and TRBJ2-5): KAGVTQTPRYLIKTRGQQVTLSCSPISGHRSVSWYQQTPGQGLQFLFEYFSETQRNKGNFPGRFSGRQFSNSRSEMNVSTLELGDSALYLCASSRYSGSETQYFGPGTRLLVL.

The V and J genes are TRBV20-1 and TRBJ2-7; D ambiguous. Trimming took off 3 bases at V and 0 bases at J, with 9 bases between the two ends. Germline values: CDR1 DFQATT, CDR2 SNEGSKA (reference sequence). CDR3 length equals 13 residues. In nucleotides, the CDR3 is TGCAGTGCTAGGCCGAGCAGCTCCTACGAGCAGTACTTC. Its translation: CSARPSSSYEQYF.

The chain couples TRBV25-1 to TRBJ1-2; TRBD1 is a possible D gene (5 bases). The CDR3 consists of 12 residues. The V gene lost 8 bases and the J gene lost 8 bases, with 15 bases spanning the gap. CDR1 and CDR2 (germline): MGHDK, SYGVNS. The CDR3 region is CASLTGKGGYTF. CDR3 coding DNA: TGTGCCAGCCTGACTGGGAAGGGGGGCTACACCTTC.

The J gene is TRBJ1-3, the V gene TRBV2; 9 nucleotides agree with TRBD1. Looked up from germline, CDR1 is SNHLY and CDR2 is FYNNEI. Trimming at V came to 5 bases and at J to 0 bases, leaving 5 bases not matched to a gene. The CDR3 is 16 amino acids. CDR3 residues: CASSRTGGLSGNTIYF. The CDR3 DNA sequence: TGTGCCAGCAGTAGAACAGGGGGCCTCTCTGGAAACACCATATATTTT.

The gene calls are TRBV20-1 and TRBJ1-4, with 7 bases that match TRBD1. This CDR3 has 15 residues. Germline CDR1 reads DFQATT; CDR2 reads SNEGSKA (reference sequence). The ends lost 3 bases at V and 5 bases at J; junction bases unmatched: 9. The CDR3 DNA reads TGCAGTGCTAGCTTCACAGGGGAAGGGAATGAAAAACTGTTTTTT. It is translated as CSASFTGEGNEKLFF.

This chain links TRBV20-1 with TRBJ2-1, with TRBD2 identical over 15 bases. Unmatched junction bases numbered 5, after V lost 4 bases and J lost 7 bases. The CDR3 is 15 residues long. Germline CDR1 is DFQATT and CDR2 is SNEGSKA (reference sequence). CDR3 coding DNA: TGCAGTGCTATGTGGACTAGCGGGGGGGTTAATGAGCAGTTCTTC. This encodes CSAMWTSGGVNEQFF.

The chain recombines TRBV7-9 with TRBJ2-2; D gene uncertain. This CDR3 has 13 amino acids. Germline V gives CDR1 SEHNR, CDR2 FQNEAQ (reference sequence). The V end lost 8 bases, the J end lost 9 bases, and 16 bases lay between the germline ends. The CDR3 nucleotides are TGTGCCAGCGGAGCTCCTACGACTTGGGAGCTGTTTTTT. Protein: CASGAPTTWELFF. Based on the CDR3 plus reference TRBV7-9 and TRBJ2-2, the full variable domain is DTGVSQNPRHKITKRGQNVTFRCDPISEHNRLYWYRQTLGQGPEFLTYFQNEAQLEKSRLLSDRFSAERPKGSFSTLEIQRTEQGDSAMYLCASGAPTTWELFFGEGSRLTVL.

V usage is TRBV5-6 and J usage is TRBJ2-7, with 8 bases that match TRBD1. Germline CDR1 reads SGHDT; CDR2 reads YYEEEE. The CDR3 has 14 residues. V lost 3 bases and J lost 2; bases outside the gene matches: 4. CDR3 sequence (DNA): TGTGCCAGCAGCTACGGACAGGGACCCTACGAGCAGTACTTC. Its translation is CASSYGQGPYEQYF.

Ten or more counts support this clonotype. A much bigger clone sits one base away, suggesting this may be a read error. In this CDR3 the conserved last residue, phenylalanine or tryptophan, is missing, so a read error is likely. V gene TRBV7-9 combines with J gene TRBJ2-1; 7 bases match TRBD1. Trimming removed 5 bases from V and 8 bases from J; junction bases left unmatched: 9. Looked up from germline, CDR1 is SEHNR and CDR2 is FQNEAQ (reference sequence). The CDR3 is 14 residues long. The CDR3 loop reads CASSPLTGLDEQFL. In DNA form, the CDR3 reads TGTGCCAGCAGCCCATTGACAGGGCTGGATGAGCAGTTCCTC.

J is TRBJ2-1 and V is TRBV4-3; possible D gene TRBD2, 6 bases. V lost 1 base, J lost 11 bases, and 18 bases lay in between. This CDR3 has 15 residues. Germline lookup yields CDR1 LGHNA and CDR2 YSLEER. Written as DNA, the CDR3 is TGCGCCAGCAGCCAAGGGCTGGGTGGGGGGAATAAGCAGTTCTTC. Translation gives CASSQGLGGGNKQFF.

This rearrangement joins TRBV24-1 to TRBJ2-2, with D maybe TRBD2 (5 bases). CDR1 is KGHDR, CDR2 SFDVKD, per germline. The CDR3 consists of 14 residues. V lost 4 bases to trimming and J lost 11 bases, with 16 bases between them. This CDR3 reads CATSDPSRGFELFF. The CDR3 DNA is TGTGCCACCAGTGACCCTAGCAGAGGTTTCGAGCTGTTTTTT.

CDR3 amino acids: CASSPTGFSTGEQYF. For the CDR3, the DNA is TGCGCCAGCAGCCCCACAGGGTTTTCGACCGGGGAGCAGTACTTC. The chain employs TRBV4-1 and TRBJ2-7; a possible D gene is TRBD1 (6 bases). This CDR3 has 15 amino acids. V lost 4 bases to trimming and J lost 7 bases, with 20 bases between them. Germline CDR1 reads MGHRA; CDR2 reads YSYEKL.

The chain uses TRBV7-6 and TRBJ2-1; TRBD2 matches 10 bases. This CDR3 is built from 16 residues. V gave up 1 base and J gave up 3 bases; unmatched junction bases: 3. The V gene's germline CDR1 is SGHVS and CDR2 FNYEAQ. CDR3: CASSLDASGGYNEQFF. The DNA of the CDR3 is TGTGCCAGCAGCTTAGACGCTAGCGGGGGCTACAATGAGCAGTTCTTC.

This clonotype was seen at least ten times. This chain links TRBV14 with TRBJ2-5; no definite D call. The germline gives CDR1 SGHDN, CDR2 FVKESK. This CDR3 comprises 15 residues. Between the trimmed V and J ends, which lost 1 base and 2 bases, there was a span of 11 bases. CDR3 sequence: CASSQVPRIQETQYF. For the CDR3, the DNA is TGTGCCAGCAGCCAAGTACCCCGAATACAAGAGACCCAGTACTTC.

The chain couples TRBV4-1 to TRBJ2-5; 7 positions match TRBD2. The CDR3 covers 15 residues. After removal of 4 bases from V and 1 base from J, the junction contained 6 bases not matched to a gene. The germline V gene has CDR1 MGHRA and CDR2 YSYEKL. The CDR3 nucleotides are TGCGCCAGCAGCCCGGTGGGACTAATCCAAGAGACCCAGTACTTC. Protein sequence: CASSPVGLIQETQYF.

The chain employs TRBV12-3 or TRBV12-4 and TRBJ2-5, with 7 bases matching TRBD2. After removal of 7 bases from V and 4 bases from J, the junction contained 9 bases not matched to a gene. The CDR3 loop spans 14 amino acids. CDR3 sequence reads: CASKRSSGSETQYF. The CDR3 region has the DNA TGTGCCAGCAAGCGTTCTAGCGGCTCAGAGACCCAGTACTTC.

CDR3 sequence (DNA): TGTGCCAGCAGCTTCTTTTTGGGGGCGATCCTCCAAGAGACCCAGTACTTC. It specifies CASSFFLGAILQETQYF. The chain recombines TRBV5-4 with TRBJ2-5, with D possibly TRBD1 on 6 matching bases. Germline V gene sequence: CDR1 SGHNT, CDR2 YYREEE (reference sequence). This CDR3 region has 17 residues. The ends were cut back, 2 bases at V and 1 base at J, with 18 bases in the middle.